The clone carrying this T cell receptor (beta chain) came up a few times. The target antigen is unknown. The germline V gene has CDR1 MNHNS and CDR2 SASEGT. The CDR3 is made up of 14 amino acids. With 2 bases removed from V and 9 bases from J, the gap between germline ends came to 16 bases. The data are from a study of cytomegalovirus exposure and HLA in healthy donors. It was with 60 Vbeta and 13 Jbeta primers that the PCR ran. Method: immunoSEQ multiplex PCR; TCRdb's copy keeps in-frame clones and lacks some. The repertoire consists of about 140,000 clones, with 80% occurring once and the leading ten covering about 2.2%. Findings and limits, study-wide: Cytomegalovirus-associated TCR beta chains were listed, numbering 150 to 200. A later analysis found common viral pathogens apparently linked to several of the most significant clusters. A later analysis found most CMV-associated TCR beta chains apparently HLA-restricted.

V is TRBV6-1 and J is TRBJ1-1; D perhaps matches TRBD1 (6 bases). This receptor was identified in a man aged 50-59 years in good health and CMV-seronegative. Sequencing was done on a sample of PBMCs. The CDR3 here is CASSERGQILQAFF. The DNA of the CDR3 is TGTGCCAGCAGTGAACGGGGACAAATTTTACAAGCTTTCTTT.